The rows below give T cell receptor beta chains drawn from one sample of a study of blood T cell repertoires in COVID-19. The assay was immunoSEQ multiplex PCR, and TCRdb's table has in-frame clones only and misses some. In the table there are about 480,000 clones, about 90% of which are singletons. The sequencing input was PBMCs or T cells enriched from blood (not recorded which). Receptors were obtained from a woman between 18 and 29 years old with acute COVID-19. Both conserved end residues are part of each CDR3.

TRBV5-4 CASSPQGNYGYTF
TRBV10-1 CASSDGGLLNTEAFF
TRBV7-3 CASSLDRSYEQYF
TRBV11-3 CASSLRNDSPLHF
TRBV6-5 CASTQTDSSNQPQHF
TRBV11-2 CASSWGGSSYEQYF
TRBV28 CASRTRLAGAHEQYF
TRBV19 CASSIWDKSDIQYF
TRBV3-1/TRBV3-2 CASSQARDGYTF
TRBV6-2/TRBV6-3 CASSWTGVGYTF
TRBV24-1 CATSDPRASGSYEQYF
TRBV4-3 CASSQPGYNEQFF
TRBV18 CASSSGRVLNYGYTF
TRBV18 CASSPGTGNQPQHF
TRBV6-5 CASSLPGAREQYF
TRBV7-2 CASSLGPGNTEAFF
TRBV28 CASRSGTGLLWPQHF
TRBV6-5 CASYSRGGTEAFF
TRBV4-3 CASSQGQGGTEAFF
TRBV18 CASSPLLQGGLMNTEAFF
TRBV10-3 CAISDEGDTQYF
TRBV4-3 CASSPYGSTGELFF
TRBV10-3 CAIRSTGLGGNTIYF
TRBV6-5 CASSYWGDEQFF
TRBV2 CARQNLRVQYNSPLHF